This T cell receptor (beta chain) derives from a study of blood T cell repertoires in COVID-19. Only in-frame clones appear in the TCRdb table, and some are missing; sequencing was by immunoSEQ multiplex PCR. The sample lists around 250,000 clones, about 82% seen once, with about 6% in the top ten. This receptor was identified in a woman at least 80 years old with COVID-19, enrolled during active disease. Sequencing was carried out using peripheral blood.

The CDR3 sequence is CASSQVGGGTEAFF. CDR3 nucleotides: TGTGCCAGCAGCCAAGTGGGGGGGGGCACTGAAGCTTTCTTT. The chain has TRBV3-1 (or the pseudogene TRBV3-2) and TRBJ1-1, with D possibly matching TRBD1 (5 bases). The germline V and J ends were trimmed by 1 base and 4 bases, with 10 bases remaining between them. Germline V CDR1 and CDR2: LGHDT, YNNKEL (reference sequence). CDR3 size: 14 residues.